Sequencing of this T cell receptor beta chain was carried out in a study of vaccination and CD4 T cells after COVID-19. Points from the study as a whole: For convalescent patients, a median about 90% of reactive clones surfaced exclusively after vaccination.

This clonotype was counted a few times. What it recognizes is unknown. The treatment: roughly 11-day PBMC culture with coronavirus spike peptide pools or control peptides (ViraFEST assay). Following expansion of antigen-specific T cells with peptide pools, ViraFEST then sequenced TCRs. The assay that was used to sequence DNA from cultured CD4+ T cells was the Oncomine TCR Beta short-read assay. TCRdb analysed the PCR reads with MiXCR anew, one entry per CDR3 protein. The repertoire includes some 7,800 distinct CDR3 sequences, approximately 65% of them detected once, and around 30% sits in the top ten. The CDR3 totals 14 residues. Trimming left V 3 bases short and J 5 bases short, with 13 bases between. Germline assignment: CDR1 SNHLY and CDR2 FYNNEI.

The sequence was obtained from a human donor who had recovered from COVID-19. Material: CD4+ T cells from blood, cultured in vitro. The chain is built from TRBV2 and TRBJ1-1, with a possible D match to TRBD1 (5 bases). CDR3 nucleotide sequence: TGTGCCAGCAGTGACAGGGCAGCAGGGACTGAAGCTTTCTTT. Its protein product is CASSDRAAGTEAFF.